These 17 T cell receptor beta chains were all obtained from the same sample, sequenced in a study of pediatric ulcerative colitis. Profiling relied on immunoSEQ multiplex PCR, and the TCRdb table lists in-frame clones only, not all of them. The top ten hold 1.5% of the sample, which has 55,000 to 70,000 clones, about nine tenths seen once. The source material was blood. The receptors stem from a boy younger than 18 who was a control in a study of pediatric ulcerative colitis.

The V gene is TRBV11-2, the J gene TRBJ1-1; no definite D call. Trimming removed 1 base at V and 5 bases at J, with 17 bases between. The CDR3 has 16 amino acids. Germline values: CDR1 SGHAT, CDR2 FQNNGV. In nucleotides, the CDR3 is TGTGCCAGCAGCTTAGCCTTCTCCCCAAATGGAACTGAAGCTTTCTTT. Its protein product is CASSLAFSPNGTEAFF. The whole variable domain, filled in from reference TRBV11-2 and TRBJ1-1, reads EAGVAQSPRYKIIEKRQSVAFWCNPISGHATLYWYQQILGQGPKLLIQFQNNGVVDDSQLPKDRFSAERLKGVDSTLKIQPAKLEDSAVYLCASSLAFSPNGTEAFFGQGTRLTVV.

The sample holds a few counts of this clone. V is TRBV2 and J is TRBJ1-1; D is unclear. V was clipped by 6 bases and J by 4 bases, with 12 bases between them. Per germline, CDR1 SNHLY and CDR2 FYNNEI. The CDR3 runs to 13 residues. CDR3 sequence reads: CASSNTMGTEAFF. In DNA form, the CDR3 reads TGTGCCAGCAGCAATACAATGGGCACTGAAGCTTTCTTT.

This clone is a singleton in its sample. A read error may account for a junction end that differs from germline. The V gene is TRBV19, the J gene TRBJ2-2, with D possibly matching TRBD1 (6 bases). CDR3 length: 15 residues. CDR1 LNHDA and CDR2 SQIVND come from the germline V gene (reference sequence). The CDR3 loop is CASSSPSGHTGELFF. The CDR3 bases are TGTGCCAGTAGCTCACCTTCGGGACACACAGGGGAGCTGTTTTTT.

This clone came up a few times. The chain uses TRBV27 and TRBJ1-2; tentative D call: TRBD1 (5 bases). The germline gives CDR1 MNHEY, CDR2 SMNVEV (reference sequence). V lost 4 bases, J lost 8 bases, and 14 bases lay in between. This CDR3 contains 13 residues. The CDR3 here is CASSSLGRGGYTF. CDR3 DNA: TGTGCCAGCAGTTCCTTGGGACGTGGAGGCTACACCTTC.

The V gene is TRBV7-8, the J gene TRBJ2-1; TRBD1 agrees at 10 bases. The CDR3 loop spans 16 amino acids. Trimming removed 3 bases from V and 12 bases from J; junction bases left unmatched: 14. CDR1 and CDR2 (germline): SGHVS, FQNEAQ. The DNA of the CDR3 is TGTGCCAGCAGCTTGGACAGGGGGGACGGGACACTTGGGCAGTTCTTC. Translated: CASSLDRGDGTLGQFF.

The rearrangement links TRBV18 to TRBJ1-2; 11 bases fit TRBD1. The length of the CDR3 is 15 residues. Germline V gene lookup returns CDR1 KGHSH and CDR2 LQKENI. Trimming cost V 3 bases and J 2 bases; bases outside gene matches: 2. The DNA of the CDR3 is TGTGCCAGCTCACCGGGACAGGGGGTGAACTATGGCTACACCTTC. Translation gives CASSPGQGVNYGYTF.

CDR3 coding DNA: TGCGCCAGCAGCTGGACGACAGGGGGCTGGGAGCAGTACTTC. Translating it yields CASSWTTGGWEQYF. The V call is TRBV5-1, the J call TRBJ2-7; 10 bases are a match to TRBD1. This CDR3 spans 14 amino acids. The V gene's germline CDR1 is SGHRS and CDR2 YFSETQ. The ends lost 3 bases at V and 7 bases at J; junction bases unmatched: 7.

The J gene is TRBJ1-3, the V gene TRBV28; D gene unclear. Germline-derived CDR1 and CDR2 are MDHEN and SYDVKM. The germline V and J ends were trimmed by 4 bases and 3 bases, with 7 bases remaining between them. CDR3 length: 13 amino acids. DNA for the CDR3: TGTGCCAGCAGTTCGGGCCGTGGAAACACCATATATTTT. It specifies CASSSGRGNTIYF. The complete variable domain, with remaining parts taken from reference TRBV28 and TRBJ1-3, reads DVKVTQSSRYLVKRTGEKVFLECVQDMDHENMFWYRQDPGLGLRLIYFSYDVKMKEKGDIPEGYSVSREKKERFSLILESASTNQTSMYLCASSSGRGNTIYFGEGSWLTVV.

V gene TRBV11-1 combines with J gene TRBJ2-7; D remains ambiguous. V lost 3 bases to trimming and J lost 0 bases, with 6 bases between them. The CDR3 covers 13 residues. CDR1 is SGHAT and CDR2 is FQDESV in the germline V gene (reference sequence). The CDR3 region has the DNA TGTGCCAGCAGCTTGGGCTCCTCCTACGAGCAGTACTTC. Translated, it gives CASSLGSSYEQYF.

There are a few counts of this clone. The chain joins TRBV7-9 to TRBJ1-1, with D perhaps TRBD1 (6 bases). This CDR3 comprises 15 residues. Trimming took 1 base from V and 5 from J, leaving 14 bases between them. Per germline, CDR1 SEHNR and CDR2 FQNEAQ (reference sequence). CDR3 in amino acids: CASSLVNRERTEAFF. CDR3 bases: TGTGCCAGCAGCTTAGTTAACAGGGAAAGGACTGAAGCTTTCTTT.

The gene calls are TRBV28 and TRBJ1-5; 9 positions match TRBD1. This CDR3 spans 14 amino acids. V gave up 7 bases and J gave up 7 bases; unmatched junction bases: 8. Germline V gene lookup returns CDR1 MDHEN and CDR2 SYDVKM. In nucleotides, the CDR3 is TGTGCCAGCATCAACAGGGGGCAGGGACAGCCCCAGCATTTT. It encodes CASINRGQGQPQHF.

The J gene is TRBJ2-2, the V gene TRBV30; 10 nucleotides align to TRBD2. Germline V gives CDR1 GTSNPN, CDR2 SVGIG (reference sequence). The CDR3 contains 16 residues. Trimming cost V 3 bases and J 1 base; bases outside gene matches: 5. CDR3 amino acids: CAWSALAGGNTGELFF. In nucleotides, the CDR3 is TGTGCCTGGAGCGCGTTAGCGGGGGGGAACACCGGGGAGCTGTTTTTT.

The chain carries TRBV20-1 and TRBJ1-4, with 7 bases identical to TRBD1. The CDR3 consists of 11 residues. The germline V gene has CDR1 DFQATT and CDR2 SNEGSKA (reference sequence). The V gene end was trimmed by 5 bases and the J gene end by 6 bases; junction bases not matched to a gene: 0. CDR3 sequence: CSAGTDEKLFF. In nucleotides, the CDR3 is TGCAGTGCTGGGACAGATGAAAAACTGTTTTTT.

This clone has only a few counts. This chain links TRBV2 with TRBJ2-7; 7 bases map to TRBD1. V lost 1 base to trimming and J lost 5 bases; unmatched junction nucleotides: 2. Germline CDR1 and CDR2: SNHLY and FYNNEI. The CDR3 is 13 residues long. DNA of the CDR3: TGTGCCAGCAGTGAAGACAGGGGAGACGAGCAGTACTTC. This sequence encodes CASSEDRGDEQYF.

The DNA of the CDR3 is TGTGCCAGCAGCCCCTTCCTCTTAGGGAAAAACACTGAAGCTTTCTTT. This codes for CASSPFLLGKNTEAFF. This chain joins TRBV7-6 and TRBJ1-1; no reliable D call. Germline values: CDR1 SGHVS, CDR2 FNYEAQ. The CDR3 loop spans 16 amino acids. V shed 5 bases and J shed 2 bases, with 18 bases lying between them.

The rearrangement joins TRBV6-1 to TRBJ2-3, with TRBD2 identical over 12 bases. J gave up 4 bases and V 4 bases, and 6 bases lay outside the gene matches. The germline gives CDR1 MNHNS, CDR2 SASEGT. This CDR3 is 16 amino acids long. The CDR3 protein is CASSAGLAGRSDTQYF. CDR3 DNA: TGTGCCAGCAGTGCTGGACTAGCGGGAAGATCAGATACGCAGTATTTT.

This clone has a single count. The chain uses TRBV2 and TRBJ2-7; maybe TRBD2 (6 bases). The V end lost 7 bases, the J end lost 3 bases, and 10 bases lay between the germline ends. The CDR3 runs 12 residues. Germline assignment: CDR1 SNHLY and CDR2 FYNNEI. The CDR3 loop is CASTGSYYEQYF. The CDR3 nucleotides read TGTGCCAGCACCGGGAGCTACTACGAGCAGTACTTC. Full variable domain (rest looked up from reference TRBV2 and TRBJ2-7): EPEVTQTPSHQVTQMGQEVILRCVPISNHLYFYWYRQILGQKVEFLVSFYNNEISEKSEIFDDQFSVERPDGSNFTLKIRSTKLEDSAMYFCASTGSYYEQYFGPGTRLTVT.